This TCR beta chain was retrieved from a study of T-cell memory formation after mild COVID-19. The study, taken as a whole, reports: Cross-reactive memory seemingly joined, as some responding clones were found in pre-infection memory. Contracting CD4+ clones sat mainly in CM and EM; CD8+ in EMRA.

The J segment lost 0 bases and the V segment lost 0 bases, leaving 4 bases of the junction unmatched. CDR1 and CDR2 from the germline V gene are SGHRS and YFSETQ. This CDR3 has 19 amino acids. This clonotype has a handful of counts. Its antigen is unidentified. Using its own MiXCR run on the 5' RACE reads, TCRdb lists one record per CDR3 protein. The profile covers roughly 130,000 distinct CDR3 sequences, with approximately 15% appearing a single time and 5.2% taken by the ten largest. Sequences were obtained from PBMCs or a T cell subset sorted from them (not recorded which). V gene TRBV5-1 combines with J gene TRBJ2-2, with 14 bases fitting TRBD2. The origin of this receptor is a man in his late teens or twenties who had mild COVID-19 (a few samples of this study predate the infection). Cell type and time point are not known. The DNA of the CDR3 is TGCGCCAGCAGCTTGGCCCGGACTAGCGGGGGGTCGAACACCGGGGAGCTGTTTTTT. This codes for CASSLARTSGGSNTGELFF.